This TCR beta chain was sequenced for a study of OX40 agonist ivuxolimab in advanced cancers. The assay was immunoSEQ multiplex PCR, and TCRdb's table has in-frame clones only and misses some. The table records some 39,000 clones, more than 80% of them present only once. After removal of 4 bases from V and 5 bases from J, the junction contained 13 bases not matched to a gene. CDR3 size: 17 residues. Germline V gives CDR1 SGHTA, CDR2 FQGTGA. To note about this clone: No antigen is known for it.

Regarding the study as a whole: Low normalized T-cell clonal expansion was also seen in some nonresponders. No determination was made of the antigen specificity of the expanded peripheral T cells.

This clonotype originated in an adult with an advanced solid tumor such as melanoma, head and neck, liver or kidney cancer. The sequencing used CD4+ or CD8+ T cells sorted from blood, collected in a trial of the OX40 agonist ivuxolimab. This chain uses TRBV7-3 with TRBJ2-3; TRBD2 matches at 9 bases. The DNA of the CDR3 is TGTGCCAGCAGCTCCAAACCGGGCGGGAGGGCTGGAGATACGCAGTATTTT. This codes for CASSSKPGGRAGDTQYF.